The 30 T cell receptor beta chains in this list originate from one sample, sequenced in a study of blood T cells in healthy people across ages. Primers used in a second PCR of about 6 to 11 cycles were a sample-barcoded 5' primer and a J-beta primer mix. TCRdb used MiXCR to reprocess the 5' RACE reads, holding one entry per CDR3 protein. Among 590,000 or so distinct CDR3 sequences listed, about 30% were seen once. The source material was blood. The receptor source for this set is an elderly woman in good health.

The table lists this clonotype with many counts. This chain joins TRBV9 and TRBJ2-1; D call uncertain. The CDR3 runs 13 residues. Germline V CDR1 and CDR2: SGDLS, YYNGEE. Trimming shortened V by 0 bases and J by 4 bases, and 5 bases separated the two germline ends. The CDR3 is CASSVGFYNEQFF. CDR3 nucleotide sequence: TGTGCCAGCAGCGTAGGGTTTTACAATGAGCAGTTCTTC. The full variable domain, in which reference TRBV9 and TRBJ2-1 provide the parts outside the CDR3, is DSGVTQTPKHLITATGQRVTLRCSPRSGDLSVYWYQQSLDQGLQFLIQYYNGEERAKGNILERFSAQQFPDLHSELNLSSLELGDSALYFCASSVGFYNEQFFGPGTRLTVL.

V usage is TRBV7-2 and J usage is TRBJ2-7; TRBD2 matches at 15 bases. Germline-derived CDR1 and CDR2 are SGHTA and FQGNSA. This CDR3 spans 15 amino acids. Trimming cost V 5 bases and J 6 bases; bases outside gene matches: 5. The CDR3 nucleotides are TGTGCCAGCAGCACGAGGACTAGCGGGAGGGGCGAGCAGTACTTC. Translating it yields CASSTRTSGRGEQYF.

V is TRBV27 and J is TRBJ2-5; 10 bases agree with TRBD1. The end of the DNA is better explained by TRBJ2-7, so the J call may be wrong. There are 15 residues in the CDR3. CDR1 and CDR2 from the germline V gene are MNHEY and SMNVEV (reference sequence). CDR3 sequence (DNA): TGTGCCAGCACCCAGGCGGGGACAGGGGTCTCCGAGCAGTACTTC. Translated: CASTQAGTGVSEQYF.

The chain carries TRBV7-6 and TRBJ2-2; 8 bases match TRBD2. Unmatched junction bases numbered 12, after V lost 6 bases and J lost 3 bases. This CDR3 region has 17 residues. The germline gives CDR1 SGHVS, CDR2 FNYEAQ. The CDR3 DNA reads as TGTGCCAGCAGTCTGACCCCGGTAGCGGGGTACACCGGGGAGCTGTTTTTT. It encodes CASSLTPVAGYTGELFF.

At least ten counts were recorded for this clonotype. The V gene is TRBV5-1, the J gene TRBJ1-2, with no clear D. This CDR3 contains 13 residues. Trimming shortened V by 5 bases and J by 6 bases, and 14 bases separated the two germline ends. Germline loops: CDR1 SGHRS, CDR2 YFSETQ. The CDR3 DNA reads TGCGCCAGCAGTCAGTTTTCCCAGCATGGCTACACCTTC. Translated, it gives CASSQFSQHGYTF. The entire variable domain, with the rest obtained from reference TRBV5-1 and TRBJ1-2, is as follows: KAGVTQTPRYLIKTRGQQVTLSCSPISGHRSVSWYQQTPGQGLQFLFEYFSETQRNKGNFPGRFSGRQFSNSRSEMNVSTLELGDSALYLCASSQFSQHGYTFGSGTRLTVV.

V and J are TRBV6-1 and TRBJ1-6; 7 nucleotides match TRBD1. The CDR3 contains 17 residues. V lost 3 bases, J lost 4 bases, and 9 bases stayed unmatched. CDR1 MNHNS and CDR2 SASEGT come from the germline V gene. CDR3 protein: CASSEGQTSLYNSPLHF. CDR3 coding DNA: TGTGCCAGCAGTGAGGGACAGACCTCCCTTTATAATTCACCCCTCCACTTT.

Worth noting for this clonotype: A much larger clone lies one base from this, so it may be a read error. The chain couples TRBV7-2 to TRBJ2-3; D gene unclear. The germline gives CDR1 SGHTA, CDR2 FQGNSA. CDR3 length: 13 residues. V was clipped by 3 bases and J by 0 bases, with 4 bases between them. The CDR3 coding sequence is TGTACCAGCAGCTTGGCTAGCACAGATACGCAGTATTTT. Amino acids: CTSSLASTDTQYF.

This clonotype was observed a handful of times. V is TRBV7-7 and J is TRBJ2-1; D gene uncertain. The CDR3 loop spans 14 amino acids. Germline loops: CDR1 SSHAT, CDR2 FNYEAQ (reference sequence). The CDR3 loop is CAGSLTVRAGEQFF. The DNA for the CDR3 is TGTGCTGGCAGCTTAACGGTACGGGCAGGCGAGCAGTTCTTC.

This clonotype was recorded only once. A much larger clone lies one base from this, so it may be a read error. The V and J genes are TRBV7-9 and TRBJ2-5; maybe TRBD1 (6 bases). CDR1 is SEHNR, CDR2 FQNEAQ, per germline (reference sequence). This CDR3 is 15 amino acids long. Trimming shortened V by 5 bases and J by 11 bases, and 24 bases separated the two germline ends. This CDR3 is CASSPDVRTDLAQYF. The DNA for the CDR3 is TGTGCCAGCAGCCCGGACGTGAGGACAGACCTTGCGCAGTACTTC.

The rearrangement uses TRBV7-8 and TRBJ1-4; D not resolved. V was clipped by 6 bases and J by 8 bases, with 13 bases between them. The CDR3 spans 13 residues. Looked up from germline, CDR1 is SGHVS and CDR2 is FQNEAQ. Here the CDR3 DNA reads TGTGCCAGCAGGGGTGTCTCTCTCGAAAAACTGTTTTTT. It codes for CASRGVSLEKLFF.

As concerns this clonotype: At one of its ends the junction is not consistent with the germline gene, which may arise from a read error. The chain joins TRBV20-1 to TRBJ1-1, with D possibly TRBD1 on 6 matching bases. Germline V CDR1 and CDR2: DFQATT, SNEGSKA (reference sequence). The CDR3 loop spans 13 amino acids. The chain's CDR3 is CRAKGEMNTEAFF. DNA of the CDR3: TGCCGTGCTAAGGGGGAGATGAACACTGAAGCTTTCTTT.

This clonotype was seen at least ten times. V usage is TRBV4-3 and J usage is TRBJ2-1, with D possibly TRBD2 on 5 matching bases. CDR3 size: 17 residues. Trimming took off 2 bases at V and 8 bases at J, with 22 bases between the two ends. Per germline, CDR1 LGHNA and CDR2 YSLEER. CDR3 nucleotide sequence: TGCGCCAGCAGCCAAACTATTACCGGGCTAGCACCCGATGAGCAGTTCTTC. As protein: CASSQTITGLAPDEQFF.

This clonotype was detected many times. This chain links TRBV3-1 with TRBJ2-5; D uncertain. Germline CDR1 and CDR2: LGHDT and YNNKEL (reference sequence). V was pared by 0 bases and J by 5 bases, with 10 bases between. The CDR3 consists of 14 residues. The CDR3 DNA reads as TGTGCCAGCAGCCAAGACGCCATCGGGGAGACCCAGTACTTC. It translates to CASSQDAIGETQYF.

This clonotype appeared many times. The chain joins TRBV15 to TRBJ2-2, with 7 bases fitting TRBD1. The CDR3 has 16 residues. CDR1 and CDR2 from the germline V gene are LNHNV and YYDKDF (reference sequence). V shed 5 bases and J 0 bases; nucleotides not matched to a gene: 6. The CDR3 region has the DNA TGTGCCACCAGCGTCCGGACAGGATCGAACACCGGGGAGCTGTTTTTT. Protein product: CATSVRTGSNTGELFF.

This clonotype was counted at least ten times. V is TRBV9 and J is TRBJ1-2; no firm D call. CDR3 length equals 15 residues. Trimming took 0 bases from V and 2 from J, leaving 11 bases between them. Germline V gene data show CDR1 as SGDLS and CDR2 as YYNGEE. This CDR3 reads CASSVEGNSNYGYTF. The CDR3 bases are TGTGCCAGCAGCGTAGAAGGGAACTCCAACTATGGCTACACCTTC.

This clonotype was picked up many times. The chain recombines TRBV4-1 with TRBJ2-6, with D possibly TRBD2 on 6 matching bases. Germline loops: CDR1 MGHRA, CDR2 YSYEKL. With 0 bases removed from V and 4 bases from J, the gap between germline ends came to 10 bases. This CDR3 is 16 amino acids long. As DNA, the CDR3 is TGCGCCAGCAGCCAAGAGGAGGGGCTAGGGGCCAACGTCCTGACTTTC. The encoded protein is CASSQEEGLGANVLTF.

Ten or more counts support this clonotype. This chain uses TRBV27 with TRBJ2-1; 9 bases fit TRBD2. V lost 2 bases and J lost 5; bases outside the gene matches: 10. The CDR3 loop spans 17 amino acids. Looked up from germline, CDR1 is MNHEY and CDR2 is SMNVEV (reference sequence). CDR3 region: CASSLKSAGGKNNEQFF. In DNA form, the CDR3 reads TGTGCCAGCAGTTTAAAGTCGGCGGGGGGGAAAAACAATGAGCAGTTCTTC.

Comment on this clonotype: The conserved phenylalanine or tryptophan normally closing the CDR3 is absent here, so this likely arose from a read error. V and J are TRBV3-1 and TRBJ2-7; the D gene is possibly TRBD1 (6 bases). The CDR3 sequence is 14 residues long. V lost 4 bases, J lost 1 base, and 11 bases lay in between. Germline CDR1 is LGHDT and CDR2 is YNNKEL (reference sequence). The CDR3 here is CASSPTGQSYEQYL. CDR3 nucleotide sequence: TGTGCCAGCAGCCCGACCGGACAGTCCTACGAGCAGTACCTC.

Regarding this clonotype: This may stem from a read error, because a much larger clone lies one nucleotide away. The V gene is TRBV5-6, the J gene TRBJ1-1, with 8 bases identical to TRBD1. Trimming at V came to 8 bases and at J to 4 bases, leaving 13 bases not matched to a gene. Germline V CDR1 and CDR2: SGHDT, YYEEEE. The CDR3 is 15 residues long. CDR3 region: CARSREFGQGTEAFF. The CDR3 region has the DNA TGTGCCAGGAGCCGCGAATTCGGACAGGGCACTGAAGCTTTCTTT.

The J gene is TRBJ1-2, the V gene TRBV30; 7 nucleotides align to TRBD1. Germline CDR1 and CDR2: GTSNPN and SVGIG (reference sequence). This CDR3 comprises 14 residues. The V and J ends lost 4 bases and 2 bases, in that order; junction bases with no gene match: 7. The CDR3 bases are TGTGCCTGGAAGGCTGGGACAGTGAACTATGGCTACACCTTC. Translated: CAWKAGTVNYGYTF.

The chain has TRBV6-5 and TRBJ1-3; no definite D call. Per germline, CDR1 MNHEY and CDR2 SVGAGI. V gave up 6 bases and J gave up 6 bases, with 6 bases separating them. The CDR3 contains 11 residues. Written as DNA, the CDR3 is TGTGCCAGCAGGGATGTAAACACCATATATTTT. This sequence encodes CASRDVNTIYF.

The CDR3 DNA reads TGTGCCAGCAGTTTATTAGGGACCGTCGAAGCTTTCTTT. Translating gives CASSLLGTVEAFF. The chain employs TRBV28 and TRBJ1-1, with a tentative D call TRBD1 (5 bases). The CDR3 sequence is 13 residues long. Trimming cost V 1 base and J 8 bases, with 11 bases left between them. The germline gives CDR1 MDHEN, CDR2 SYDVKM. The full variable domain, completed using reference TRBV28 and TRBJ1-1, is DVKVTQSSRYLVKRTGEKVFLECVQDMDHENMFWYRQDPGLGLRLIYFSYDVKMKEKGDIPEGYSVSREKKERFSLILESASTNQTSMYLCASSLLGTVEAFFGQGTRLTVV.

This clonotype was recorded at least ten times. The V and J genes are TRBV5-1 and TRBJ2-4, with a possible D match to TRBD2 (6 bases). Germline CDR1 and CDR2: SGHRS and YFSETQ. V lost 4 bases, J lost 0 bases, and 8 bases lay in between. The CDR3 covers 14 residues. CDR3 sequence (DNA): TGCGCCAGCAGCCCGGGACTAGCCAAAAACATTCAGTACTTC. Encoded protein: CASSPGLAKNIQYF.

This sequence joins TRBV19 and TRBJ1-4, with D unresolved. The CDR3 is made up of 13 amino acids. Trimming removed 2 bases at V and 5 bases at J, with 6 bases between. Germline V gives CDR1 LNHDA, CDR2 SQIVND (reference sequence). The CDR3 bases are TGTGCCAGTAGTATAATACGGAATGAAAAACTGTTTTTT. Translated: CASSIIRNEKLFF.

This clonotype has at least ten counts. The chain joins TRBV29-1 to TRBJ1-2; the D gene is possibly TRBD1 (6 bases). V was cut by 0 bases and J by 5 bases, with 16 bases left in between. Germline V gene sequence: CDR1 SQVTM, CDR2 ANQGSEA. The CDR3 has 15 amino acids. The CDR3 region has the DNA TGCAGCGTTGAAGATCGAAGAGGGGGAGGGTATGGCTACACCTTC. Translation: CSVEDRRGGGYGYTF.

The table lists this clonotype with many counts. The CDR3 bases are TGTGCCAGCAGCATCAGCGGGGGGTTCACAGATACGCAGTATTTT. As protein: CASSISGGFTDTQYF. This chain uses TRBV6-5 with TRBJ2-3; TRBD2 agrees at 9 bases. CDR1 and CDR2 from the germline V gene are MNHEY and SVGAGI. The CDR3 runs 15 residues. V dropped 6 bases and J dropped 2; count of bases not matched to a gene: 6.

This clonotype has only a few counts. The CDR3 here is CASSSPRKNTGELFF. CDR3 DNA: TGTGCCAGCAGTTCTCCTCGCAAGAACACCGGGGAGCTGTTTTTT. V is TRBV27 and J is TRBJ2-2; D call uncertain. Trimming removed 4 bases from V and 1 base from J, with 10 bases in between. The germline V gene has CDR1 MNHEY and CDR2 SMNVEV (reference sequence). CDR3 length: 15 residues.

With regard to this clonotype: The junction does not match germline at one end; this may be a read error. This chain connects TRBV5-5 to TRBJ2-3; no reliable D call. This CDR3 region has 13 residues. Germline V CDR1 and CDR2: SGHKS, YYEKEE (reference sequence). CDR3 nucleotide sequence: TGTGCCAGCAGCGAGGTTAGCACAGATGCGCAGTATTTT. Encoded protein: CASSEVSTDAQYF.

The count of this clonotype is one. As the CDR3 is not closed by the conserved phenylalanine or tryptophan, this likely results from a read error. V gene TRBV2 combines with J gene TRBJ2-3; 11 bases map to TRBD1. Germline V gene sequence: CDR1 SNHLY, CDR2 FYNNEI. The CDR3 runs to 16 residues. With 1 base clipped from V and 3 bases from J, the junction kept 3 bases outside the gene matches. CDR3 nucleotide sequence: TGTGCCAGCAGTGAAGGGACAGGGGGCCTGACAGATACGCAGTATTTG. This gives the protein CASSEGTGGLTDTQYL.

About this clonotype: It may be a read error: a sequence one base away is much more abundant. The chain carries TRBV27 and TRBJ2-1, with 11 nucleotides matching TRBD1. Germline lookup yields CDR1 MNHEY and CDR2 SMNVEV (reference sequence). This CDR3 region has 15 residues. The CDR3: CASSFRTGGDNEQVF. The CDR3, as DNA: TGTGCCAGCAGTTTCAGGACAGGGGGCGACAATGAGCAGGTCTTC.